This T cell receptor beta chain was recorded in a study of T cells in localized non-small cell lung cancer (dated by TCRdb to 2020 to 2022). With respect to the entire study: T cell repertoires of hundreds of early-stage NSCLC patients were analyzed, with tumors being compared against uninvolved tumor-adjacent lungs. The cohort was made up of hundreds of treatment-naive NSCLC patients whose localized lung tumors had been resected. NSCLC patients had a mean age of roughly 66 years, and fewer than 150 were male and about 98 female.

With respect to this clone: Its antigen target is currently unknown. Base qualities are not at hand, and no much larger clone is one base apart.

TCR beta CDR3 regions were sequenced from DNA using the immunoSEQ Assay. As for the authors' bioinformatics: T cell density was computed as TCR beta template counts normalized to usable DNA estimated by amplifying housekeeping genes. Using the preseqR package, richness was estimated by extrapolating to 120,000 templates for tissue samples and 400,000 templates for PBMC samples. Clonality was defined by subtracting Pielou's evenness from one. Tissue-enriched TCRs were identified by differential abundance testing using productive amino-acid clonotypes, minimum total count 5 and alpha 0.1. The Jaccard Index and the Morisita Overlap Index were used to measure how much the repertoires overlapped between compartments. TCR beta CDR3s were clustered by GLIPH together with public tetramer-defined viral CDR3s, and at least three viral sequences plus V-gene enrichment were required for viral motifs. TCRdb carries this immuneACCESS record with in-frame sequences only. Its versions omit some clonotypes, under half of them owing to an unresolved V gene in the studies checked, with the rest unexplained. D and trimming come from the DNA, and the V and J calls and clone size come from that table. Recorded for this sample are about 36,000 clones; around 88% of them occurred a single time. Roughly 6.5% of the sample rests with the top ten.

At diagnosis, tumor, uninvolved tumor-adjacent lung and peripheral blood were collected and then preserved as a mix of FFPE and fresh-frozen material. For TCR repertoire profiling, blood samples were analyzed in the form of peripheral blood mononuclear cells. Broad study findings and their caveats: A median of approximately 57 of the top 100 tumor clones were detected in paired uninvolved adjacent lung, and around 30 of these tumor clones were also found among the top 100 clones of the paired uninvolved adjacent lung. Uninvolved tumor-adjacent lung showed the highest T cell clonality, higher than tumor, which suggests more focused antigenic responses in the uninvolved tumor-adjacent lung. Multi-region tumor sequencing was not performed, so intratumor heterogeneity could not be excluded. Higher T cell density in blood was associated with longer overall survival, whereas higher clonality in adjacent lung was associated with shorter survival. Because the study design was exploratory, TCR variables were selected using unadjusted p-values without false-discovery rate correction.

The germline V gene encodes CDR1 MNHEY and CDR2 SMNVEV (reference sequence). The CDR3 goes from the cysteine to the phenylalanine over 17 residues. Only the CDR3 region is kept as DNA, spanning 51 bases read in frame from base 1. V lost 0 bases and J lost 4 bases, and the count of bases not matched to a germline gene is 5. This TCR came from a woman aged 40-69 years with stage I lung adenocarcinoma. The V gene is TRBV27 and the J gene is TRBJ2-2; TRBD1 fits 10 bases in the junction. The sample here was peripheral blood, taken before any cancer treatment. The bases are TGTGCCAGCAGTTTATCCCCGACAGGGGGCATCACCGGGGAGCTGTTTTTT. Its coded protein is CASSLSPTGGITGELFF.